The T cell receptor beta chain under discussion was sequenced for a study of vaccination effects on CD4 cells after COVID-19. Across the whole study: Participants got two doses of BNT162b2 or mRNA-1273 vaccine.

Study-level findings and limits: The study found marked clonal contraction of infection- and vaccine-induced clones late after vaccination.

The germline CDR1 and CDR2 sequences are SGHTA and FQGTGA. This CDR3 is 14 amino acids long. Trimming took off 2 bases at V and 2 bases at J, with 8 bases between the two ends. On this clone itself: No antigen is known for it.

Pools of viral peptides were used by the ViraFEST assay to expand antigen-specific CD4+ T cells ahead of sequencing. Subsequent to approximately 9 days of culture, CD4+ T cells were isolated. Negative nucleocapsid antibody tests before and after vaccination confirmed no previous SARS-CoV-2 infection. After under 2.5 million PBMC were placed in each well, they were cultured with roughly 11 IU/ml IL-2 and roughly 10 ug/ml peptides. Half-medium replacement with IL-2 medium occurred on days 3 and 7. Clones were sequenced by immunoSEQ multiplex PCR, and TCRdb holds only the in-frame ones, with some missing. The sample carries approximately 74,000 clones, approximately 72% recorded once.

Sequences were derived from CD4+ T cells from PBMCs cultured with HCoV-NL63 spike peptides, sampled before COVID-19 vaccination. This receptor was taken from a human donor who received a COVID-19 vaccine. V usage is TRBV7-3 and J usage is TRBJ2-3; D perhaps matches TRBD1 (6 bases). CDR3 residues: CASSLQGNTDTQYF. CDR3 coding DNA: TGTGCCAGCAGCTTACAGGGGAACACAGATACGCAGTATTTT. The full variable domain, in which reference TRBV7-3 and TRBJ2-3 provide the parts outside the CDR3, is GAGVSQTPSNKVTEKGKYVELRCDPISGHTALYWYRQSLGQGPEFLIYFQGTGAADDSGLPNDRFFAVRPEGSVSTLKIQRTERGDSAVYLCASSLQGNTDTQYFGPGTRLTVL.